This T cell receptor beta chain was sequenced during a study of blood T cell repertoires in COVID-19. Across the study: The samples span acute and convalescent COVID-19 from the United States, Italy and Spain. From T cells, B-cell-depleted T cells, or PBMCs came the material, which was cDNA or gDNA.

Source study methods: Reference gene primer amplification yielded estimated nucleated cell counts. Data came from immunoSEQ multiplex PCR; TCRdb stores just in-frame clones and leaves some out. From that table come the V and J calls and clone size; the DNA was used to work out D and trimming. Among approximately 91,000 clones listed, around three quarters were seen once. Sequenced input: peripheral blood. This receptor was obtained from a man in his 70s with acute or convalescent COVID-19.

As DNA, the CDR3 is TGTGCCAGTAGTCTGACAGGGGGCAGACAGCCCCAGCATTTT. It encodes CASSLTGGRQPQHF. The chain is built from TRBV19 and TRBJ1-5, with 10 positions matching TRBD1. This CDR3 region has 14 residues. The V gene's germline CDR1 is LNHDA and CDR2 SQIVND (reference sequence). V lost 5 bases to trimming and J lost 7 bases; unmatched junction nucleotides: 5.